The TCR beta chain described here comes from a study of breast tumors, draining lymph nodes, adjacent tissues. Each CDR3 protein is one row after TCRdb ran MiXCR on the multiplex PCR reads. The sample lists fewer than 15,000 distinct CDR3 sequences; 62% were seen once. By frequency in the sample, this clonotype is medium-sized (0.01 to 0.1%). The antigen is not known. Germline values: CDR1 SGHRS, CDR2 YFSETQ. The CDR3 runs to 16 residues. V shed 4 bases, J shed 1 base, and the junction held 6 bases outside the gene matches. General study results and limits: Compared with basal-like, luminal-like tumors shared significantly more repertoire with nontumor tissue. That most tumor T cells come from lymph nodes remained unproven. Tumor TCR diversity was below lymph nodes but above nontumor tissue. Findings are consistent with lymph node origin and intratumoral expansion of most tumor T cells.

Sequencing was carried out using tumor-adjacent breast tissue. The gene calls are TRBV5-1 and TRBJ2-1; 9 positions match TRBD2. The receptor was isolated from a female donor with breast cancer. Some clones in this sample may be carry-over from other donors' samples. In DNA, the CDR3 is TGCGCCAGCAGCGGGGGGACTAGCCCTTCCTACAATGAGCAGTTCTTC. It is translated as CASSGGTSPSYNEQFF.